The 7 T cell receptor beta chains reported below all come from one sample, sequenced in a study of T cell responses to AZD1222 COVID-19 vaccine. The protocol was immunoSEQ multiplex PCR, while the TCRdb copy is restricted to in-frame clones and leaves out a portion. Altogether approximately 160,000 clones are present, roughly nine tenths being singletons, with the ten largest covering 2.6%. Here the sequenced sample was peripheral blood, taken on day 0 of AZD1222 vaccination. Every receptor here comes from an adult in good health.

The rearrangement uses TRBV28 and TRBJ2-7; 8 bases align to TRBD1. Unmatched junction bases numbered 4, after V lost 5 bases and J lost 4 bases. CDR3 length: 13 amino acids. The V gene's germline CDR1 is MDHEN and CDR2 SYDVKM. CDR3 protein: CASSTRQGYEQYF. The CDR3 nucleotides read TGTGCCAGCAGTACACGACAGGGGTACGAGCAGTACTTC.

The V and J genes are TRBV5-5 and TRBJ1-2, with D perhaps matching TRBD1 (5 bases). Germline CDR1 and CDR2: SGHKS and YYEKEE (reference sequence). Trimming took off 2 bases at V and 5 bases at J, with 13 bases between the two ends. The CDR3 spans 14 residues. CDR3 nucleotides: TGTGCCAGCAGCTTTGGGGGGACTGCGTATGGCTACACCTTC. Translated, it gives CASSFGGTAYGYTF.

This chain links TRBV28 with TRBJ1-3; D may be TRBD1 (5 bases). Germline CDR1 is MDHEN and CDR2 is SYDVKM. V lost 5 bases and J 4 bases, leaving 18 bases between the germline ends. The CDR3 is made up of 16 amino acids. The CDR3 loop reads CASSLRTGTVGNTIYF. As DNA, the CDR3 is TGTGCCAGCAGTCTTAGAACCGGGACGGTCGGAAACACCATATATTTT.

The J gene is TRBJ2-1, the V gene TRBV5-1, with 13 bases that match TRBD2. The CDR3 is 16 amino acids. Looked up from germline, CDR1 is SGHRS and CDR2 is YFSETQ. Germline trimming cut 5 bases from V and 2 bases from J; bases unmatched to any gene: 4. CDR3 sequence: CASRRTSGSPYNEQFF. DNA for the CDR3: TGCGCCAGCAGACGGACTAGCGGGAGTCCCTACAATGAGCAGTTCTTC.

This sequence joins TRBV4-1 and TRBJ2-7; D possibly uses TRBD1 or TRBD2 (5 bases each). Trimming stripped 0 bases from V and 3 bases from J, with 12 bases between. CDR1 and CDR2 (germline): MGHRA, YSYEKL. This CDR3 has 15 residues. CDR3 bases: TGCGCCAGCAGCCAAGATCCCAGGGACCTCTACGAGCAGTACTTC. Protein product: CASSQDPRDLYEQYF.

V usage is TRBV28 and J usage is TRBJ1-3; D gene ambiguous. CDR1 MDHEN and CDR2 SYDVKM come from the germline V gene. The CDR3 is 16 residues long. V was clipped by 5 bases and J by 5 bases, with 19 bases between them. The CDR3 loop reads CASSRPGARNRNTIYF. The CDR3 bases are TGTGCCAGCAGTCGGCCGGGAGCACGGAACCGAAACACCATATATTTT.

The rearrangement uses TRBV7-9 and TRBJ2-3; D is ambiguous. The CDR3 spans 17 residues. Germline CDR1 is SEHNR and CDR2 is FQNEAQ (reference sequence). V lost 5 bases, J lost 0 bases, and 18 bases lay in between. CDR3 sequence reads: CASSAAGAIISTDTQYF. In nucleotides, the CDR3 is TGTGCCAGCAGCGCAGCAGGAGCTATTATCAGCACAGATACGCAGTATTTT. The complete variable domain, with remaining parts taken from reference TRBV7-9 and TRBJ2-3, reads DTGVSQNPRHKITKRGQNVTFRCDPISEHNRLYWYRQTLGQGPEFLTYFQNEAQLEKSRLLSDRFSAERPKGSFSTLEIQRTEQGDSAMYLCASSAAGAIISTDTQYFGPGTRLTVL.